Sequencing of this T cell receptor beta chain was carried out in a study of T cell changes during pregnancy in multiple sclerosis. This clone has more than one count but fewer than ten. Here immunoSEQ multiplex PCR was the method, and the copy in TCRdb shows in-frame clones only, minus some. This sample has 45,000 to 55,000 clones; 80% to 90% occur once, and the top ten carry 1.9%. This receptor was obtained from a female donor with multiple sclerosis, enrolled in a pregnancy study. Sequenced here: peripheral blood, sampled in the first trimester of pregnancy.

CDR3 sequence: CASSAVGLPYGYTF. In DNA, the CDR3 is TGTGCCAGCAGTGCCGTTGGACTCCCCTATGGCTACACCTTC. The genes are TRBV28 and TRBJ1-2; D gene unclear. Germline V lookup: CDR1 MDHEN, CDR2 SYDVKM. The CDR3 consists of 14 residues. The V and J ends lost 5 bases and 4 bases respectively, with 14 bases between them.